Listed below are T cell receptor beta chains from one sample, sequenced in a study of spatial heterogeneity in lung cancer. TCRdb independently ran MiXCR on the 5' RACE reads; one entry per CDR3 protein. The data show 24,000 or so distinct CDR3 sequences, roughly 9% seen once. Sequencing was performed on lung tumor tissue, taken at surgery. The receptors derive from a male donor with early-stage non-small cell lung cancer. Each CDR3 is given with its conserved first and last residue. Fields, in order: CDR3 length, V gene, CDR3 protein.

15	TRBV18	CASSRQGALTGELFF
14	TRBV5-1	CASSPGQEGTEAFF
16	TRBV28	CASSLPRTGKSDTQYF
14	TRBV7-2	CASSLAGTGYGYTF
16	TRBV7-9	CASSLGETLNTGELFF
14	TRBV5-4	CASSFGQDTGELFF
16	TRBV2	CARTIPGQESFYGYTF
16	TRBV15	CATSRDRGQGNHEQYF
14	TRBV9	CASNANSPRDTQYF
13	TRBV20-1	CSVPGLATDTQYF
17	TRBV27	CASSLSLTYRGDLPLHF
16	TRBV7-9	CASSLGMGPGGTEAFF
14	TRBV27	CASSPHSVNTEAFF
14	TRBV2	CASRRDSPNSPLHF
16	TRBV10-3	CAISESGQGSYNEQFF
15	TRBV9	CASSVIGGSTGELFF
11	TRBV20-1	CSARGRDEQYF
15	TRBV11-2	CASSLGGISTDTQYF
14	TRBV6-2/TRBV6-3	CATSPRLAGDEQFF
13	TRBV18	CASSPSRTYEQYF
19	TRBV9	CASSEGEERGVYSYNEQFF
13	TRBV6-5	CASSYTPSYEQYF
14	TRBV6-2/TRBV6-3	CASSYRDSYNEQFF
17	TRBV5-4	CASSFRLAGGPTDTQYF
14	TRBV11-2	CTSRPGQNTDTQYF
11	TRBV12-3/TRBV12-4	CASSFTGKAFF
15	TRBV5-1	CASSPVGGGQTEAFF
13	TRBV20-1	CSVAGQGVQPQHF
16	TRBV7-2	CASSFKAGGRSDTQYF
15	TRBV5-1	CASSSGQGSNQPQHF
15	TRBV11-3	CASSLGQGMQETQYF
15	TRBV4-3	CASSQDRGTYNEQFF
17	TRBV18	CASSPPTAGLSTDTQYF
13	TRBV9	CASSGSRDDGYTF
14	TRBV9	CASSVEGSSYEQYF
12	TRBV11-2	CASSLIEETQYF
16	TRBV21-1	CASSRSGTDRAYEQYF
12	TRBV7-9	CASSLVRNEQYF
16	TRBV24-1	CATSDHLAGGPHEQFF
12	TRBV28	CASSGAGYEQYF
15	TRBV6-5	CASSYGKGTQNIQYF
13	TRBV29-1	CSGQQGAKETQYF
14	TRBV5-1	CASSSGRNSYEQYF
17	TRBV6-6	CASSRNLAGGPGDTQYF
12	TRBV5-1	CASSFTKETQYF
16	TRBV27	CASNPSGLAGKETQYF
17	TRBV25-1	CASSDLGTVGTNYGYTF
13	TRBV11-2	CASREPRGETQYF